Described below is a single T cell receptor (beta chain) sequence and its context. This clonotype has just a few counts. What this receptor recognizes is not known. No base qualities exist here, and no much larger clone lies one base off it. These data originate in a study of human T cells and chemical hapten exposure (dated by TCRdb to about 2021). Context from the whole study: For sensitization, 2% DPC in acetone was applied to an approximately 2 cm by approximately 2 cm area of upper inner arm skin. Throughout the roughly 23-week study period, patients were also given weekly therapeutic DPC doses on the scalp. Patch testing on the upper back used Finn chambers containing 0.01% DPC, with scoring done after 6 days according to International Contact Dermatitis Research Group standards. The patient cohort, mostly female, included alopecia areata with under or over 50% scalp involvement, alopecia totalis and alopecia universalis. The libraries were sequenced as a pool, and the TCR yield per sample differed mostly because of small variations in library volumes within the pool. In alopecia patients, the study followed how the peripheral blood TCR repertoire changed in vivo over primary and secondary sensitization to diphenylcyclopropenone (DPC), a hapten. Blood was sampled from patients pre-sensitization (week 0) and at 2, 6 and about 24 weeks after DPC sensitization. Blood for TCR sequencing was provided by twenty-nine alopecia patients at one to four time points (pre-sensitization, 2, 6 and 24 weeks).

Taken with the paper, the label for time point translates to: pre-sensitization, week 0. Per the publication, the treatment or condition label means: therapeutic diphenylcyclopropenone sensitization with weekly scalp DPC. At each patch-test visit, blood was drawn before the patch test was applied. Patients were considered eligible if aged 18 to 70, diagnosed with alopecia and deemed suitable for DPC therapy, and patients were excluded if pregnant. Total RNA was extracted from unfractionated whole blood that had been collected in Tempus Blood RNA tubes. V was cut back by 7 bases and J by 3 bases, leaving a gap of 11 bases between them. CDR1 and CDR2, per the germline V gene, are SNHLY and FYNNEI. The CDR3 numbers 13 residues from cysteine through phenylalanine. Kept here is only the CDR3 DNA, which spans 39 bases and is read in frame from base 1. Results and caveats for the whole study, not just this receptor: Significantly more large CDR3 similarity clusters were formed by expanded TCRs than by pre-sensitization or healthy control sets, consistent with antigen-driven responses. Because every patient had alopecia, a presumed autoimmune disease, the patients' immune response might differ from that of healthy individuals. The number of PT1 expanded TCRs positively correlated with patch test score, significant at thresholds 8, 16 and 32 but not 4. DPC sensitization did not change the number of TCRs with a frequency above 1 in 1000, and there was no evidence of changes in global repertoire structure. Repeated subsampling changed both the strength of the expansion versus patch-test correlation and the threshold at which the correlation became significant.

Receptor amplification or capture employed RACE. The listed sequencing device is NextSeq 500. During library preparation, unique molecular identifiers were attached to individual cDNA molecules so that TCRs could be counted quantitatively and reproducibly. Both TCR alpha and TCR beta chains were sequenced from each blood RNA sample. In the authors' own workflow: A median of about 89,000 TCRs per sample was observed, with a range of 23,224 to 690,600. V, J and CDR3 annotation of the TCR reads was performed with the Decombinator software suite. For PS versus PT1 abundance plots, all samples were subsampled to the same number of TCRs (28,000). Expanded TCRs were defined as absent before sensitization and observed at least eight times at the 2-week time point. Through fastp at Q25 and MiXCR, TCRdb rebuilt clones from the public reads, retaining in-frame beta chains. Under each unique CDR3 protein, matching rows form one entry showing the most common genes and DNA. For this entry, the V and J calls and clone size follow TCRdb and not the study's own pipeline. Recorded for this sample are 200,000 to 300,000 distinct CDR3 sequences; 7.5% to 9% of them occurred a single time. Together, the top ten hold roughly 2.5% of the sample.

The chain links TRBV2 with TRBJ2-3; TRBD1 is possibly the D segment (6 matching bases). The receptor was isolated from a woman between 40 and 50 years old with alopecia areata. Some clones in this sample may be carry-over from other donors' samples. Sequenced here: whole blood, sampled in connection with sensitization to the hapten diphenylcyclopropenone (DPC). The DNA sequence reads TGTGCCAGCAAAGGACAGCCAACAGATACGCAGTATTTT. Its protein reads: CASKGQPTDTQYF.